This T cell receptor (beta chain) was recovered during a study of immune evolution from preneoplasia to lung adenocarcinoma. The study, taken as a whole, reports: Clonality was highest in normal lung, lower in later-stage lesions apparently.

There are a few counts of this clone. Its antigen remains unknown. Sequenced by immunoSEQ multiplex PCR; TCRdb stores in-frame clones only, minus some. The sample has more than 2,500 clones, around 82% seen once. There are 13 residues in the CDR3. Germline CDR1 reads SGHAT; CDR2 reads FQNNGV. V lost 4 bases and J 3 bases, leaving 10 bases between the germline ends. Two lung cancer pathologists independently confirmed each histologic diagnosis. The TCR originated in a donor older than 65 with lung adenocarcinoma. The V and J genes are TRBV11-2 and TRBJ2-7; D not resolved. Input material: FFPE adjacent normal lung tissue. The CDR3 reads CASSSVAFYEQYF. The CDR3 DNA is TGTGCCAGCAGCTCCGTGGCCTTCTACGAGCAGTACTTC. Full variable domain (outside the CDR3, taken from reference TRBV11-2 and TRBJ2-7): EAGVAQSPRYKIIEKRQSVAFWCNPISGHATLYWYQQILGQGPKLLIQFQNNGVVDDSQLPKDRFSAERLKGVDSTLKIQPAKLEDSAVYLCASSSVAFYEQYFGPGTRLTVT.